This T cell receptor (beta chain) was observed in a study of vaccination and CD4 T cells after COVID-19. In the study overall: Collection of post-COVID samples occurred a median 101 days after diagnosis, spanning a range of 35 to 161.

A note on this clonotype: Its antigen remains unidentified.

Cultured CD4+ T cell DNA was sequenced using the Oncomine TCR Beta short-read assay. DNA came from CD4+ T cells after culture. Each CDR3 protein gets one entry after TCRdb re-called the PCR reads with MiXCR. The sample has roughly 15,000 distinct CDR3 sequences; roughly 44% are singletons. CDR3 length equals 15 residues. CDR1 is MNHEY, CDR2 SVGAGI, per germline. Trimming at V came to 4 bases and at J to 9 bases, leaving 9 bases not matched to a gene. Stated time point: late sampling 161 to 241 days after vaccination in three convalescent patients. Documented treatment: roughly 11-day PBMC culture with coronavirus spike peptide pools or control peptides (ViraFEST assay).

The clonotype comes from a human donor who had recovered from COVID-19. Sequenced material: CD4+ T cells from blood, cultured in vitro, taken about 7 months after SARS-CoV-2 vaccination. The chain couples TRBV6-5 to TRBJ2-7; 13 bases fit TRBD2. The CDR3 is CASSSLGLAGVRQYF. CDR3 DNA sequence: TGTGCCAGCAGTTCCCTCGGACTAGCGGGAGTGCGGCAGTACTTC.